The following is a T cell receptor (beta chain) sequence with its context. Clones were sequenced by immunoSEQ multiplex PCR, and TCRdb holds only the in-frame ones, with some missing. Of 200,000 or so clones listed, 84% are singletons. The CDR3 has 14 residues. The V and J ends lost 4 bases and 3 bases respectively, with 15 bases between them. The germline V gene encodes CDR1 SQVTM and CDR2 ANQGSEA. This specimen belongs to a study of cytomegalovirus exposure and HLA in healthy donors. These donors were members of the approximately 110-subject validation cohort, a group separate from the roughly 670-subject first cohort.

The clonotype originates from a woman aged 25 to 39 in good health and CMV-seropositive. This chain uses TRBV29-1 with TRBJ2-5; D is ambiguous. Sequencing input: PBMCs. DNA for the CDR3: TGCAGCGTTGTGCCAGGTGGGCATAAAGAGACCCAGTACTTC. As protein: CSVVPGGHKETQYF.